This TCR beta chain was sequenced in a study of T cell changes during pregnancy in multiple sclerosis. The protocol was immunoSEQ multiplex PCR, while the TCRdb copy is restricted to in-frame clones and leaves out a portion. The table includes under 130,000 clones, roughly nine tenths detected once. With V trimmed by 4 bases and J by 5 bases, 9 bases remained unmatched. The CDR3 consists of 17 residues. Germline V gives CDR1 SGHDN, CDR2 FVKESK. The clonotype comes from a female donor with multiple sclerosis, enrolled in a pregnancy study. The chain couples TRBV14 to TRBJ2-2, with TRBD2 matching 11 bases. Specimen: peripheral blood, collected after pregnancy. CDR3 in DNA: TGTGCCAGCAGCCGCCTCAGACTAGCGGGGACAACCGGGGAGCTGTTTTTT. Residues: CASSRLRLAGTTGELFF.